This TCR beta chain came from a study of blood T cell repertoires in COVID-19. On the study more broadly: T cells, B-cell-depleted T cells, or PBMCs supplied cDNA or gDNA.

V trimming: 0 bases; J trimming: 2 bases; junction bases outside the gene matches: 7. Germline CDR1 reads LGHNA; CDR2 reads YNFKEQ. The CDR3 loop spans 17 amino acids. In the authors' workflow: From reference gene primer amplification, estimates of nucleated cell counts were derived. Here immunoSEQ multiplex PCR was the method, and the copy in TCRdb shows in-frame clones only, minus some. That table furnishes V, J and clone size, whereas the DNA furnished D and trimming. The table has 70,000 or so clones, roughly 89% seen once; the top ten hold about 0.6%. The clonotype originates from a man in his fifties or sixties with acute or convalescent COVID-19. The specimen sequenced was peripheral blood. The chain is built from TRBV4-2 and TRBJ2-3, with 8 bases lining up with TRBD2. The CDR3 DNA follows: TGTGCCAGCAGCCAAGATGAAGCGGGGGCCCTCACAGATACGCAGTATTTT. It encodes CASSQDEAGALTDTQYF.